These T cell receptor beta chains were read from a single sample in a study of blood T cells in healthy people across ages. Each CDR3 protein is one row after TCRdb ran MiXCR on the 5' RACE reads. The sample has around 780,000 distinct CDR3 sequences; roughly 50% are singletons. The specimen was blood. The receptors originated from a man aged 35-49 years in good health. Each CDR3 is given without its conserved first and last residue. The order of the fields is V gene, J gene, CDR3 protein.

TRBV9	TRBJ2-5	ASSPARTAETQY
TRBV4-2	TRBJ1-2	ASSQAAGPTDNYGYT
TRBV5-1	TRBJ2-5	ASSRYEGDRRETQY
TRBV10-3	TRBJ2-5	AISAGWETQY
TRBV6-5	.	ASSDSRVSEQY
TRBV20-1	TRBJ2-7	SARMVSGSVGEQY
TRBV10-3	TRBJ2-7	AISEPGTSGTLGYEQY
TRBV4-3	TRBJ2-3	ASSPWAAPSRDTQY
TRBV7-9	TRBJ2-7	VSSTSGQGAIAYEQY
TRBV14	TRBJ2-6	ASSLVEGTPGANVLT
TRBV4-3	TRBJ2-3	ASSQDYSGQGRLAGIVDTQY
TRBV5-6	TRBJ2-1	ASSLETGNNEQF
TRBV9	TRBJ2-7	ASSVVSGPIHEQY
TRBV7-2	TRBJ2-7	ASSYTLGDYSYEQY
TRBV5-5	TRBJ2-3	ASSLGSGLAADTQY
TRBV28	TRBJ2-1	ASWTATFSDNEQF
TRBV20-1	TRBJ2-7	SAGQGASYEQY
TRBV11-2	TRBJ2-5	ASSLDSFSNRDTLREQY
TRBV20-1	TRBJ2-1	SASSTSSFYNEQF
TRBV20-1	TRBJ1-5	SARARAPNQPQH
TRBV20-1	TRBJ1-4	SAHQGSTNEKLF
TRBV12-3/TRBV12-4	TRBJ2-3	ASSLLPGIDTQY
TRBV20-1	TRBJ1-2	SAPGQYYGYT
TRBV7-8	TRBJ2-1	ASSLRGVVSHNEQF
TRBV28	TRBJ2-1	ASSFTGGSEQF
TRBV6-5	TRBJ1-1	ASSGDNRPEAF
TRBV20-1	TRBJ2-3	SAMDADTQY
TRBV5-4	.	ASSLDPREYGEQY
TRBV5-1	TRBJ2-1	ASSLGGRDRVEQF